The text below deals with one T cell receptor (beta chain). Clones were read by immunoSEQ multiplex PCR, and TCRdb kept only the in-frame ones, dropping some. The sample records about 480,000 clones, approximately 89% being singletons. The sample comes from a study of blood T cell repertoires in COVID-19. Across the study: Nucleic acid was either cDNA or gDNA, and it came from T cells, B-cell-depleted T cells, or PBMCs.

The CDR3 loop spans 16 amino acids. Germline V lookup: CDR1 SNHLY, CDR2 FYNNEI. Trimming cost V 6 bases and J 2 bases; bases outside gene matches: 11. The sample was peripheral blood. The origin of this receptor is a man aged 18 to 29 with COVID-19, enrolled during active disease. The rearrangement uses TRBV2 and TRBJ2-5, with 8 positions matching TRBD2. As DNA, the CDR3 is TGTGCCAGCAGGCCGCCGCGGGGGGAAGTACAAGAGACCCAGTACTTC. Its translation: CASRPPRGEVQETQYF.